One and the same sample provided the 9 T cell receptor beta chains below, sequenced in a study of CD8+ T cells in alopecia areata. Once RNA had been extracted, it was reverse transcribed into cDNA to act as the sequencing template. Profiling relied on immunoSEQ multiplex PCR, and the TCRdb table lists in-frame clones only, not all of them. The sample includes approximately 170,000 clones, 50% to 65% of them seen just once. Described treatment: oral pan-JAK inhibitor, 5-10 mg twice daily. The specimen comprised CD4+ T cells sorted from blood, sampled at week 24, from a patient treated with tofacitinib. These receptors were taken from a human donor with alopecia areata.

The chain employs TRBV30 and TRBJ1-5, with D possibly TRBD1 on 5 matching bases. CDR1 is GTSNPN and CDR2 is SVGIG in the germline V gene (reference sequence). The CDR3 runs 16 residues. V was cut by 1 base and J by 3 bases, with 16 bases left in between. The CDR3 DNA reads as TGTGCCTGGAGTGGTGGAGGGGCTATAAACAATCAGCCCCAGCATTTT. It specifies CAWSGGGAINNQPQHF. Combining the CDR3 with reference TRBV30 and TRBJ1-5 gives the whole variable domain SQTIHQWPATLVQPVGSPLSLECTVEGTSNPNLYWYRQAAGRGLQLLFYSVGIGQISSEVPQNLSASRPQDRQFILSSKKLLLSDSGFYLCAWSGGGAINNQPQHFGDGTRLSIL.

This sequence joins TRBV11-2 and TRBJ1-5; a possible D gene is TRBD1 (5 bases). V was trimmed by 5 bases and J by 0 bases, leaving 20 bases between them. Germline-derived CDR1 and CDR2 are SGHAT and FQNNGV. This CDR3 has 18 residues. The CDR3 bases are TGTGCCAGCAGCCAAGACGATAGCAGGGTTAATAGCAATCAGCCCCAGCATTTT. Translated: CASSQDDSRVNSNQPQHF.

CDR3 loop: CSGGGYTF. Here the CDR3 DNA reads TGCAGCGGGGGTGGCTACACCTTC. The chain joins TRBV29-1 to TRBJ1-2; no clear D. The CDR3 covers 8 residues. The V end was cut by 7 bases, the J end by 7 bases, with 4 bases between. Germline assignment: CDR1 SQVTM and CDR2 ANQGSEA.

V gene TRBV19 combines with J gene TRBJ1-6, with 12 bases identical to TRBD1. Per the germline V gene, CDR1 is LNHDA and CDR2 is SQIVND (reference sequence). V shed 9 bases and J 10 bases; nucleotides not matched to a gene: 4. This CDR3 region has 13 residues. The CDR3 DNA is TGTGCCAGCTGGGACAGGGGGCGATCACCCCTCCACTTT. Amino acids: CASWDRGRSPLHF.

The rearrangement links TRBV30 to TRBJ1-2; perhaps TRBD1 as D (5 bases). Germline-derived CDR1 and CDR2 are GTSNPN and SVGIG (reference sequence). With 2 bases removed from V and 4 bases from J, the gap between germline ends came to 17 bases. The CDR3 consists of 15 residues. The CDR3 nucleotides read TGTGCCTGGAGTTCCCAACCGGGACCCAGCTATGGCTACACCTTC. Translating gives CAWSSQPGPSYGYTF. The variable domain in full, with the rest retrieved from reference TRBV30 and TRBJ1-2, is SQTIHQWPATLVQPVGSPLSLECTVEGTSNPNLYWYRQAAGRGLQLLFYSVGIGQISSEVPQNLSASRPQDRQFILSSKKLLLSDSGFYLCAWSSQPGPSYGYTFGSGTRLTVV.

The chain joins TRBV19 to TRBJ1-5; D is unclear. The CDR3 covers 13 residues. The germline V gene encodes CDR1 LNHDA and CDR2 SQIVND (reference sequence). Trimming stripped 2 bases from V and 2 bases from J, with 4 bases between. Here the CDR3 reads CASSIMGNQPQHF. The CDR3 DNA follows: TGTGCCAGTAGTATAATGGGCAATCAGCCCCAGCATTTT. Full variable domain (remainder filled in from reference TRBV19 and TRBJ1-5): DGGITQSPKYLFRKEGQNVTLSCEQNLNHDAMYWYRQDPGQGLRLIYYSQIVNDFQKGDIAEGYSVSREKKESFPLTVTSAQKNPTAFYLCASSIMGNQPQHFGDGTRLSIL.

The chain is built from TRBV29-1 and TRBJ2-2, with 7 bases fitting TRBD1. The CDR3 spans 15 residues. J gave up 0 bases and V 5 bases, and 6 bases lay outside the gene matches. The V gene's germline CDR1 is SQVTM and CDR2 ANQGSEA. CDR3 sequence (DNA): TGCAGCGTTCGGGACAGCTACGCGAACACCGGGGAGCTGTTTTTT. Translating it yields CSVRDSYANTGELFF.

This clone was detected once. This CDR3 reads CASSEWEADTQYF. DNA of the CDR3: TGTGCCAGCAGTGAATGGGAAGCAGATACGCAGTATTTT. This chain links TRBV2 with TRBJ2-3; D unclear. V lost 2 bases and J lost 4, with 7 bases in between. This CDR3 region has 13 residues. Germline V lookup: CDR1 SNHLY, CDR2 FYNNEI. Based on the CDR3 plus reference TRBV2 and TRBJ2-3, the full variable domain is EPEVTQTPSHQVTQMGQEVILRCVPISNHLYFYWYRQILGQKVEFLVSFYNNEISEKSEIFDDQFSVERPDGSNFTLKIRSTKLEDSAMYFCASSEWEADTQYFGPGTRLTVL.

In DNA, the CDR3 is TGTGCCAGCAGTGAATTCAGGGGGTCGGAGAATTCACCCCTCCACTTT. Translation gives CASSEFRGSENSPLHF. The chain is built from TRBV25-1 and TRBJ1-6, with TRBD1 matching over 7 bases. V gave up 1 base and J gave up 7 bases; unmatched junction bases: 7. Germline V CDR1 and CDR2: MGHDK, SYGVNS. The CDR3 has 16 amino acids. Filled out from reference TRBV25-1 and TRBJ1-6, the complete variable domain reads EADIYQTPRYLVIGTGKKITLECSQTMGHDKMYWYQQDPGMELHLIHYSYGVNSTEKGDLSSESTVSRIRTEHFPLTLESARPSHTSQYLCASSEFRGSENSPLHFGNGTRLTVT.